In its sample, the clone carrying this TCR beta chain was seen a few times. Its antigen is as yet unknown. The entry originates in a study of T cell repertoires in cytomegalovirus infection. Study-wide context: Well-studied HLA-B-restricted CMV epitopes were used in the study alongside recently identified HLA-C-restricted ones. Evidence of both CMV infection and a matching HLA type came from public TCR beta signatures. Study-wide points: HLA-C-restricted TCR beta clonotypes specific for CMV led the ex vivo response.

TCRdb itself ran the reads through MiXCR, one entry per CDR3 protein. The table records about 830,000 distinct CDR3 sequences, less than 35% of them present only once. Germline lookup yields CDR1 SEHNR and CDR2 FQNEAQ (reference sequence). Trimming left V 5 bases short and J 3 bases short, with 15 bases between. The CDR3 is 15 amino acids. The gene calls are TRBV7-9 and TRBJ2-3, with D tentatively TRBD2 (7 bases). The specimen was cultured CD8+ T cells from PBMCs, collected from culture after CMV antigen stimulation. The TCR sequence derives from a human donor in good health (CMV status not recorded). Some clones in this sample may be carry-over from other donors' samples. The CDR3 loop is CASSERGGATDTQYF. The CDR3 coding sequence is TGTGCCAGCAGCGAAAGGGGGGGCGCAACAGATACGCAGTATTTT.